The 5 T cell receptor beta chains below all came from one sample that was sequenced in a study of blood T cell repertoires in COVID-19 (dated by TCRdb to 2020 to 2021). The library was produced with the immunoSEQ multiplex PCR assay. TCRdb carries this immuneACCESS record with in-frame sequences only. Its versions omit some clonotypes, under half of them owing to an unresolved V gene in the studies checked, with the rest unexplained. The sample table contains approximately 300,000 clones; only one count was recorded for 70% to 90% of them. Jointly, the top ten make up around 3.9% of the sample. The sequencing sample was made of peripheral blood. The source of these receptors is a woman aged 45 to 65 with active or convalescent COVID-19.

This clone showed up just once. V and J are TRBV28 and TRBJ2-1; D is possibly TRBD2 (6 bases). This CDR3 is 18 amino acids long. The germline CDR1 and CDR2 sequences are MDHEN and SYDVKM. The V end lost 2 bases, the J end lost 2 bases, and 19 bases lay between the germline ends. The CDR3 loop reads CASSLITFKRTTYNEQFF. As DNA, the CDR3 is TGTGCCAGCAGTTTAATCACCTTCAAGAGGACTACCTACAATGAGCAGTTCTTC.

This chain uses TRBV2 with TRBJ1-6, with D tentatively TRBD1 (6 bases). CDR1 is SNHLY, CDR2 FYNNEI, per germline. V lost 10 bases to trimming and J lost 5 bases, with 15 bases between them. This CDR3 has 14 amino acids. CDR3 in amino acids: CATVGTPDNSPLHF. CDR3 coding DNA: TGTGCCACGGTAGGGACACCCGATAATTCACCCCTCCACTTT.

The CDR3 spells CASSPSPGLAVEEQFF. The CDR3 nucleotides are TGTGCCAGCAGCCCTTCCCCGGGACTAGCGGTAGAAGAGCAGTTCTTC. The V call is TRBV7-6, the J call TRBJ2-1; TRBD2 matches at 11 bases. The trim removed 5 bases at V and 10 bases at J, leaving 13 bases unmatched. Germline V gives CDR1 SGHVS, CDR2 FNYEAQ. The CDR3 runs to 16 residues.

The chain is built from TRBV18 and TRBJ1-5; 9 bases map to TRBD1. J lost 6 bases, V lost 5 bases, and 8 bases had no gene match. The CDR3 sequence is 15 residues long. Germline V gene lookup returns CDR1 KGHSH and CDR2 LQKENI. In nucleotides, the CDR3 is TGTGCCAGCTCATCAACTTACAGGGGGCTTCAGCCCCAGCATTTT. This translates into CASSSTYRGLQPQHF. Drawing the rest from reference TRBV18 and TRBJ1-5, the complete variable domain is NAGVMQNPRHLVRRRGQEARLRCSPMKGHSHVYWYRQLPEEGLKFMVYLQKENIIDESGMPKERFSAEFPKEGPSILRIQQVVRGDSAAYFCASSSTYRGLQPQHFGDGTRLSIL.

The chain joins TRBV6-2 or TRBV6-3 to TRBJ2-4, with D possibly TRBD2 on 6 matching bases. CDR1 MNHEY and CDR2 SVGEGT come from the germline V gene. The CDR3 length is 15 residues. Trimming left V 0 bases short and J 3 bases short, with 9 bases between. The DNA for the CDR3 is TGTGCCAGCAGTTACTCGGGGGGAGGCAAAAACATTCAGTACTTC. Its translation is CASSYSGGGKNIQYF.